These T cell receptor beta chains were read from a single sample in a study of blood T cell repertoires in COVID-19. Generated by immunoSEQ multiplex PCR, the TCRdb table keeps only in-frame clones and is missing some. The table includes around 620,000 clones, about 90% detected once. The material sequenced was peripheral blood. These TCRs come from a woman aged 18-29 years with acute or convalescent COVID-19. CDR3s leave out the opening cysteine and the closing phenylalanine or tryptophan. Fields, in order: J gene, V gene, clone size, CDR3 protein. Size tells how often a clone was seen (once, few, many) or the class of an expanded clone, and some rows leave it out.

j_gene: TRBJ2-1
v_gene: TRBV4-3
abundance: -
CDR3aa: ASSHPGNEQF

j_gene: TRBJ1-1
v_gene: TRBV30
abundance: -
CDR3aa: AWDRGANTEAF

j_gene: TRBJ1-1
v_gene: TRBV6-5
abundance: -
CDR3aa: ASSYGTAYTEAF

j_gene: TRBJ1-1
v_gene: TRBV7-9
abundance: -
CDR3aa: ASSSTGTIMNTEAF

j_gene: TRBJ2-3
v_gene: TRBV4-3
abundance: -
CDR3aa: ASSQDFYPTSGGADTQY

j_gene: TRBJ1-2
v_gene: TRBV6-1
abundance: few
CDR3aa: ASSEWRLTGYT

j_gene: TRBJ1-2
v_gene: TRBV6-5
abundance: -
CDR3aa: ASKLGGGYT

j_gene: TRBJ1-1
v_gene: TRBV24-1
abundance: -
CDR3aa: ATSDGTGYNTEAF

j_gene: TRBJ1-2
v_gene: TRBV7-9
abundance: -
CDR3aa: ASSLEDRAGGYT

j_gene: TRBJ1-3
v_gene: TRBV6-1
abundance: few
CDR3aa: ASSDGTTAGNTIY

j_gene: TRBJ1-1
v_gene: TRBV11-2
abundance: -
CDR3aa: ASSPGLSEAF

j_gene: TRBJ2-3
v_gene: TRBV5-1
abundance: -
CDR3aa: ASSRTGTSSDTQY

j_gene: TRBJ1-5
v_gene: TRBV5-6
abundance: -
CDR3aa: ASSFQTYSNQPQH

j_gene: TRBJ2-6
v_gene: TRBV12-5
abundance: once
CDR3aa: ASADYMGASAGANVLT

j_gene: TRBJ2-1
v_gene: TRBV4-3
abundance: -
CDR3aa: ASSPDTGYGNEQF

j_gene: TRBJ2-5
v_gene: TRBV5-6
abundance: -
CDR3aa: ASSPPGAGQYQETQY

j_gene: TRBJ1-2
v_gene: TRBV30
abundance: -
CDR3aa: AWRGGDRGHNYGYT

j_gene: TRBJ1-6
v_gene: TRBV6-5
abundance: -
CDR3aa: ASGTGARGLH

j_gene: TRBJ1-2
v_gene: TRBV5-6
abundance: -
CDR3aa: ASSSKTTGGPYYGYT

j_gene: TRBJ2-4
v_gene: TRBV19
abundance: -
CDR3aa: ASRNPGGKNIQY

j_gene: TRBJ2-7
v_gene: TRBV5-1
abundance: -
CDR3aa: ASSLGVPGGPYEQY

j_gene: TRBJ1-3
v_gene: TRBV6-2/TRBV6-3
abundance: -
CDR3aa: ASSSWTDGNTIY

j_gene: TRBJ2-4
v_gene: TRBV5-4
abundance: -
CDR3aa: ASSLAEENIQY

j_gene: TRBJ2-1
v_gene: TRBV4-3
abundance: few
CDR3aa: ASSQLIAGQYNEQF

j_gene: TRBJ2-7
v_gene: TRBV6-5
abundance: few
CDR3aa: ASTQSGAYEQY

j_gene: TRBJ2-1
v_gene: TRBV9
abundance: -
CDR3aa: ASSFREGPRAYNEQF

j_gene: TRBJ2-1
v_gene: TRBV6-5
abundance: -
CDR3aa: ASSYSGVQF

j_gene: TRBJ1-1
v_gene: TRBV18
abundance: -
CDR3aa: ASSPPGQGIGTEAF

j_gene: TRBJ1-2
v_gene: TRBV29-1
abundance: -
CDR3aa: SAPGLNYGYT

j_gene: TRBJ1-6
v_gene: TRBV6-5
abundance: -
CDR3aa: ASSRNRDRGFELH

j_gene: TRBJ1-1
v_gene: TRBV20-1
abundance: once
CDR3aa: SASRGAEAF

j_gene: TRBJ2-7
v_gene: TRBV10-3
abundance: -
CDR3aa: AISGKAAGRVYEQY

j_gene: TRBJ1-2
v_gene: TRBV4-1
abundance: -
CDR3aa: ASSQGGVWGYT

j_gene: TRBJ1-2
v_gene: TRBV6-5
abundance: -
CDR3aa: ASSYSGLYGYT

j_gene: TRBJ2-7
v_gene: TRBV18
abundance: -
CDR3aa: ASSPGSNRVGEQY

j_gene: TRBJ2-3
v_gene: TRBV7-2
abundance: -
CDR3aa: ASSSGTSGDNTDTQY

j_gene: TRBJ1-1
v_gene: TRBV12-3/TRBV12-4
abundance: -
CDR3aa: ASSRGGITEAF

j_gene: TRBJ1-1
v_gene: TRBV9
abundance: -
CDR3aa: ASSGGQGAVTEAF

j_gene: TRBJ1-2
v_gene: TRBV10-1
abundance: once
CDR3aa: ASPKGWGGVRSGHYGYT

j_gene: TRBJ1-2
v_gene: TRBV5-5
abundance: -
CDR3aa: ASSHAGTGLFYGYT

j_gene: TRBJ1-4
v_gene: TRBV4-3
abundance: once
CDR3aa: ASSQPKDRGRKKLF

j_gene: TRBJ2-3
v_gene: TRBV25-1
abundance: -
CDR3aa: ASSESWPRGSQY

j_gene: TRBJ1-5
v_gene: TRBV12-5
abundance: -
CDR3aa: ASGFRSLTEYNQPQH

j_gene: TRBJ1-6
v_gene: TRBV15
abundance: once
CDR3aa: ATSGSPGQGNGSPLH

j_gene: TRBJ1-1
v_gene: TRBV7-9
abundance: -
CDR3aa: ASRGSYTEAF

j_gene: TRBJ1-6
v_gene: TRBV5-3
abundance: -
CDR3aa: ARRSRDREGTGDSPLH

j_gene: TRBJ2-7
v_gene: TRBV12-5
abundance: -
CDR3aa: ASGLELGRDRDYEQY

j_gene: TRBJ1-2
v_gene: TRBV6-5
abundance: few
CDR3aa: ASSYPNGYT

j_gene: TRBJ2-1
v_gene: TRBV7-9
abundance: -
CDR3aa: ASSPRLGGNEQF

j_gene: TRBJ2-7
v_gene: TRBV15
abundance: -
CDR3aa: ATSRETANSYEQY

j_gene: TRBJ1-1
v_gene: TRBV6-5
abundance: once
CDR3aa: ASSYEALNTEAF

j_gene: TRBJ1-5
v_gene: TRBV11-2
abundance: -
CDR3aa: ASSLWGHNQPQH

j_gene: TRBJ1-5
v_gene: TRBV6-2/TRBV6-3
abundance: -
CDR3aa: ASSWGTSRNQPQH

j_gene: TRBJ1-3
v_gene: TRBV18
abundance: -
CDR3aa: ASSGGPAGNTIY

j_gene: TRBJ1-2
v_gene: TRBV19
abundance: -
CDR3aa: ATRTPGGNYGYT

j_gene: TRBJ1-5
v_gene: TRBV12-2
abundance: -
CDR3aa: ASRLTLGRGGVDQPQH